This is a list of T cell receptor beta chains from one sample in a study of CD8 T cells in ankylosing spondylitis. Each CDR3 protein is one row after TCRdb ran MiXCR on the 5' RACE reads. The table lists 50,000 to 65,000 distinct CDR3 sequences, 6.5% to 9% of them singletons. Source material: blood, either unsorted or a sorted T cell fraction (not recorded which). The source is a female donor with ankylosing spondylitis or in good health (not recorded which). CDR3s leave out the opening cysteine and the closing phenylalanine or tryptophan. A D gene is named only where the DNA matches it firmly. Some rows have no size entry. The others give once, few or many, or a class for an expanded clone.

V gene: TRBV12-3/TRBV12-4
D gene: NA
J gene: TRBJ2-3
clone size: many
CDR3 protein: ASSLTLRADTQY

V gene: TRBV7-2
D gene: TRBD1
J gene: TRBJ1-5
clone size: NA
CDR3 protein: ASSWTGTSNPPQH

V gene: TRBV5-1
D gene: TRBD1
J gene: TRBJ1-1
clone size: NA
CDR3 protein: ASSPTWDSEAF

V gene: TRBV7-7
D gene: NA
J gene: TRBJ2-7
clone size: many
CDR3 protein: ASSFTEAYEQY

V gene: TRBV7-2
D gene: NA
J gene: TRBJ1-2
clone size: few
CDR3 protein: ASSHREGSYGYT

V gene: TRBV11-2
D gene: NA
J gene: TRBJ2-2
clone size: many
CDR3 protein: ASSLDGTQEELF

V gene: TRBV7-2
D gene: NA
J gene: TRBJ1-1
clone size: NA
CDR3 protein: ASSQLVNTEAF

V gene: TRBV2
D gene: TRBD1
J gene: TRBJ1-6
clone size: NA
CDR3 protein: ASSNDRGKNSPLH

V gene: TRBV29-1
D gene: NA
J gene: TRBJ2-4
clone size: many
CDR3 protein: SVVYAENIQY

V gene: TRBV28
D gene: NA
J gene: TRBJ1-2
clone size: many
CDR3 protein: ASSPLWGGYT

V gene: TRBV6-1
D gene: NA
J gene: TRBJ1-1
clone size: many
CDR3 protein: ASRNTGGTEAF

V gene: TRBV18
D gene: TRBD2
J gene: TRBJ2-3
clone size: many
CDR3 protein: ASSPPRLAGPSTDTQY

V gene: TRBV15
D gene: NA
J gene: TRBJ2-1
clone size: many
CDR3 protein: ATSREARLSYNEQF

V gene: TRBV20-1
D gene: NA
J gene: TRBJ2-1
clone size: many
CDR3 protein: SAKKRLLPYNEQF

V gene: TRBV20-1
D gene: NA
J gene: TRBJ1-6
clone size: many
CDR3 protein: SARLHQRGKLNSPLH

V gene: TRBV5-6
D gene: TRBD1
J gene: TRBJ1-6
clone size: many
CDR3 protein: ASSRDRVSYNSPLH

V gene: TRBV20-1
D gene: NA
J gene: TRBJ1-1
clone size: many
CDR3 protein: SASDSPGEGAAF

V gene: TRBV20-1
D gene: TRBD1
J gene: TRBJ1-6
clone size: NA
CDR3 protein: SARDPGQGADNSPLH

V gene: TRBV12-3/TRBV12-4
D gene: NA
J gene: TRBJ1-1
clone size: NA
CDR3 protein: ASSLRGVNTEAF

V gene: TRBV5-1
D gene: NA
J gene: TRBJ1-5
clone size: many
CDR3 protein: ASSSTGDSNQPQH

V gene: TRBV4-1
D gene: NA
J gene: TRBJ1-2
clone size: many
CDR3 protein: ASSQDPSDTYINYGYT

V gene: TRBV28
D gene: NA
J gene: TRBJ1-2
clone size: few
CDR3 protein: ASSPPGRIYGYT

V gene: TRBV6-5
D gene: NA
J gene: TRBJ2-6
clone size: NA
CDR3 protein: ASSYSGYSGANVLT

V gene: TRBV29-1
D gene: NA
J gene: TRBJ2-1
clone size: many
CDR3 protein: SVARGETRNEQF

V gene: TRBV7-9
D gene: TRBD2
J gene: TRBJ2-1
clone size: few
CDR3 protein: ASSLAGGSGLGG

V gene: TRBV5-1
D gene: NA
J gene: TRBJ1-3
clone size: many
CDR3 protein: ASSPGSRSGNTIY

V gene: TRBV15
D gene: TRBD1
J gene: TRBJ2-5
clone size: many
CDR3 protein: ATSRTGTGGRRETQY

V gene: TRBV6-5
D gene: TRBD2
J gene: TRBJ2-1
clone size: NA
CDR3 protein: ASSYSAGVPNEQF

V gene: TRBV29-1
D gene: TRBD2
J gene: TRBJ2-3
clone size: many
CDR3 protein: SVVLAGRSYTQY

V gene: TRBV20-1
D gene: NA
J gene: TRBJ2-1
clone size: many
CDR3 protein: SARELGSFNEQF

V gene: TRBV7-2
D gene: TRBD1
J gene: TRBJ1-2
clone size: many
CDR3 protein: ASSLGQGVYGYT

V gene: TRBV29-1
D gene: NA
J gene: TRBJ1-1
clone size: many
CDR3 protein: SVGVIEAF

V gene: TRBV5-5
D gene: NA
J gene: TRBJ1-2
clone size: many
CDR3 protein: ASSLDRPNYGYT

V gene: TRBV20-1
D gene: TRBD1
J gene: TRBJ1-4
clone size: many
CDR3 protein: SARGPGTGVLATNEKLF

V gene: TRBV4-3
D gene: NA
J gene: TRBJ2-1
clone size: NA
CDR3 protein: ASSQDWTAQVRF

V gene: TRBV5-1
D gene: NA
J gene: TRBJ1-1
clone size: NA
CDR3 protein: ASSLRTAGTEAF

V gene: TRBV29-1
D gene: TRBD2
J gene: TRBJ2-6
clone size: many
CDR3 protein: SAQAGGSSGANVLT

V gene: TRBV11-2
D gene: NA
J gene: TRBJ2-1
clone size: many
CDR3 protein: ASSLAGVYNEQF

V gene: TRBV9
D gene: NA
J gene: TRBJ2-3
clone size: many
CDR3 protein: ASSVVPNTDTQY

V gene: TRBV5-1
D gene: NA
J gene: TRBJ2-1
clone size: many
CDR3 protein: ASSLRQVGLALLRNEQF

V gene: TRBV28
D gene: TRBD2
J gene: TRBJ2-1
clone size: many
CDR3 protein: ASSLGTSGGYEQF

V gene: TRBV2
D gene: TRBD2
J gene: TRBJ2-2
clone size: many
CDR3 protein: ARSSKTSVDTGELF

V gene: TRBV12-3/TRBV12-4
D gene: NA
J gene: TRBJ1-5
clone size: few
CDR3 protein: ASSVDRLSNQPQH

V gene: TRBV5-1
D gene: TRBD1
J gene: TRBJ1-1
clone size: many
CDR3 protein: ASSLIRADRGEAF